This TCR beta chain was obtained from a study of CD8 T cells in Susac syndrome. CDR1 and CDR2 (germline): SGDLS, YYNGEE. The CDR3 has 13 residues. Trimming took 0 bases from V and 6 from J; bases not matched to a gene: 0. Sequencing of TCR beta drew on CD8+ and CD4+ T cells from blood. RNA in amounts of roughly 0.5 to 1 ug was reverse transcribed with random hexamers. TCRdb re-called the immunoSEQ multiplex PCR reads with MiXCR, one entry per CDR3 protein. The sample lists roughly 180,000 distinct CDR3 sequences; about 94% were seen once. V gene TRBV9 combines with J gene TRBJ1-5; 7 nucleotides match TRBD1. What was sequenced was CD4+ T cells from PBMCs. The receptor was derived from a human donor in good health. CDR3 region: CASSVGQGQPQHF. DNA for the CDR3: TGTGCCAGCAGCGTAGGACAGGGTCAGCCCCAGCATTTT. Looking up the rest from reference TRBV9 and TRBJ1-5 gives the full variable domain: DSGVTQTPKHLITATGQRVTLRCSPRSGDLSVYWYQQSLDQGLQFLIQYYNGEERAKGNILERFSAQQFPDLHSELNLSSLELGDSALYFCASSVGQGQPQHFGDGTRLSIL.